These 5 T cell receptor beta chains came from one sample sequenced in a study of vaccination effects on CD4 cells after COVID-19. Having been cultured for under twelve days, the cells underwent CD4+ T cell isolation. Every participant took two doses of the BNT162b2 or mRNA-1273 vaccine. No cognate antigen is known for these TCRs. Assay: immunoSEQ multiplex PCR; the TCRdb copy retains only in-frame clones and omits some. The table has some 40,000 clones, about 62% seen once. The specimen was CD4+ T cells from PBMCs cultured without peptide, collected after COVID-19 vaccination. The receptors originated from a human donor who received a COVID-19 vaccine.

The chain carries TRBV29-1 and TRBJ1-3; D gene uncertain. Germline V gives CDR1 SQVTM, CDR2 ANQGSEA. The CDR3 is 12 residues long. Trimming took off 4 bases at V and 1 base at J, with 5 bases between the two ends. For the CDR3, the DNA is TGCAGCGTTGGGCAGTCTGGAAACACCATATATTTT. Encoded protein: CSVGQSGNTIYF. Together with reference TRBV29-1 and TRBJ1-3, the CDR3 gives the full variable domain: SAVISQKPSRDICQRGTSLTIQCQVDSQVTMMFWYRQQPGQSLTLIATANQGSEATYESGFVIDKFPISRPNLTFSTLTVSNMSPEDSSIYLCSVGQSGNTIYFGEGSWLTVV.

The V and J genes are TRBV18 and TRBJ2-1; TRBD2 matches at 7 bases. The junction had 4 bases not matched to a gene; V was cut back by 3 bases and J by 5 bases. The CDR3 loop spans 14 amino acids. CDR1 is KGHSH and CDR2 is LQKENI in the germline V gene. CDR3 in amino acids: CASSPRLADNEQFF. CDR3 nucleotide sequence: TGTGCCAGCTCACCTAGGCTAGCGGACAATGAGCAGTTCTTC.

The chain joins TRBV14 to TRBJ2-2; 8 bases align to TRBD2. J lost 7 bases, V lost 4 bases, and 8 bases had no gene match. Germline V gene data show CDR1 as SGHDN and CDR2 as FVKESK. This CDR3 has 15 amino acids. CDR3 DNA sequence: TGTGCCAGCAGCCGGAGATACGGGGGGGTCGGGGAGCTGTTTTTT. As protein: CASSRRYGGVGELFF.

The genes are TRBV28 and TRBJ2-1; D is unclear. Trimming stripped 6 bases from V and 0 bases from J, with 3 bases between. CDR1 MDHEN and CDR2 SYDVKM come from the germline V gene. The CDR3 is made up of 12 amino acids. The CDR3 region has the DNA TGTGCCAGCAGCGACTCCTACAATGAGCAGTTCTTC. It translates to CASSDSYNEQFF.

A few counts support this clone. The chain employs TRBV14 and TRBJ1-6; a weak D match, TRBD1 (6 bases). Germline CDR1 reads SGHDN; CDR2 reads FVKESK. This CDR3 is 15 amino acids long. Trimming cost V 1 base and J 5 bases, with 9 bases left between them. The CDR3 is CASSQAGADNSPLHF. In DNA form, the CDR3 reads TGTGCCAGCAGCCAAGCGGGGGCGGATAATTCACCCCTCCACTTT.